The 16 T cell receptor beta chains below come from one sample, sequenced in a study of blood T cell repertoires in COVID-19. Sequenced by immunoSEQ multiplex PCR; TCRdb stores in-frame clones only, minus some. The table lists nearly 200,000 clones, around four fifths of them singletons. Sequences were obtained from peripheral blood. The receptor set was obtained from a man aged 60-69 years with COVID-19, enrolled during active disease.

The chain employs TRBV2 and TRBJ2-2; 12 positions match TRBD1. V lost 4 bases, J lost 8 bases, and 2 bases stayed unmatched. Germline V gene lookup returns CDR1 SNHLY and CDR2 FYNNEI. The CDR3 spans 14 residues. The CDR3 coding sequence is TGTGCCAGCAGTGGGGACAGGGGGCTGGGGGAGCTGTTTTTT. Its protein product is CASSGDRGLGELFF.

This clone was observed a single time. J is TRBJ2-3 and V is TRBV19; 7 nucleotides agree with TRBD1. Germline V lookup: CDR1 LNHDA, CDR2 SQIVND (reference sequence). The CDR3 runs 15 residues. The trim removed 3 bases at V and 0 bases at J, leaving 3 bases unmatched. The CDR3 DNA sequence: TGTGCCAGTAGTATTTCACAGGGGAGCACAGATACGCAGTATTTT. Amino acids: CASSISQGSTDTQYF.

The rearrangement uses TRBV5-1 and TRBJ1-1; possibly TRBD1 for D (5 bases). The CDR3 contains 15 residues. V was clipped by 0 bases and J by 2 bases, with 11 bases between them. CDR1 and CDR2 (germline): SGHRS, YFSETQ. The CDR3 loop reads CASSLAPQANTEAFF. The CDR3, as DNA: TGCGCCAGCAGCTTGGCCCCACAGGCTAACACTGAAGCTTTCTTT.

The chain employs TRBV18 and TRBJ1-2; 7 positions match TRBD1. CDR3 length: 13 residues. Trimming removed 3 bases from V and 4 bases from J; junction bases left unmatched: 2. Germline loops: CDR1 KGHSH, CDR2 LQKENI. CDR3 sequence: CASSPTGSYGYTF. In DNA form, the CDR3 reads TGTGCCAGCTCACCGACAGGGAGCTATGGCTACACCTTC.

The rearrangement uses TRBV27 and TRBJ1-5, with TRBD1 as a possible D gene (5 bases). V was pared by 5 bases and J by 5 bases, with 19 bases between. The CDR3 runs to 16 residues. The germline gives CDR1 MNHEY, CDR2 SMNVEV (reference sequence). As DNA, the CDR3 is TGTGCCAGCAGTCCGGGGGAGGGTACCCCCGATCAGCCCCAGCATTTT. This translates into CASSPGEGTPDQPQHF.

This clone was seen only once. V gene TRBV19 combines with J gene TRBJ2-7, with TRBD1 identical over 7 bases. Germline V gives CDR1 LNHDA, CDR2 SQIVND (reference sequence). J gave up 0 bases and V 4 bases, and 6 bases lay outside the gene matches. The CDR3 runs to 15 residues. This CDR3 is CASSTTWDSSYEQYF. The DNA for the CDR3 is TGTGCCAGTAGTACCACGTGGGACAGCTCCTACGAGCAGTACTTC.

The V call is TRBV18, the J call TRBJ2-1, with TRBD2 matching over 12 bases. This CDR3 is built from 17 residues. Looked up from germline, CDR1 is KGHSH and CDR2 is LQKENI. Unmatched junction bases numbered 4, after V lost 2 bases and J lost 2 bases. CDR3 DNA sequence: TGTGCCAGCTCACCAGGGCTAGCGGGAGGGACCTACAATGAGCAGTTCTTC. This encodes CASSPGLAGGTYNEQFF.

The rearrangement joins TRBV5-1 to TRBJ1-2; the D gene is possibly TRBD1 (5 bases). The CDR3 contains 15 residues. Germline CDR1 reads SGHRS; CDR2 reads YFSETQ. Between the trimmed V and J ends, which lost 0 bases and 9 bases, there was a span of 18 bases. CDR3 in amino acids: CASSLEGMGLGSYTF. The CDR3 coding sequence is TGCGCCAGCAGCTTGGAGGGGATGGGCTTGGGCAGCTACACCTTC. Full variable domain (missing parts from reference TRBV5-1 and TRBJ1-2): KAGVTQTPRYLIKTRGQQVTLSCSPISGHRSVSWYQQTPGQGLQFLFEYFSETQRNKGNFPGRFSGRQFSNSRSEMNVSTLELGDSALYLCASSLEGMGLGSYTFGSGTRLTVV.

The chain joins TRBV28 to TRBJ1-5, with D unresolved. This CDR3 is built from 15 residues. Germline-derived CDR1 and CDR2 are MDHEN and SYDVKM. The V end was cut by 7 bases, the J end by 0 bases, with 13 bases between. The CDR3 here is CASNPAGGSNQPQHF. Here the CDR3 DNA reads TGTGCCAGCAACCCTGCTGGCGGTAGCAATCAGCCCCAGCATTTT.

The chain combines TRBV19 with TRBJ1-1; no clear D. Germline V gives CDR1 LNHDA, CDR2 SQIVND (reference sequence). The CDR3 extends over 11 amino acids. Deletions cut 3 bases from V and 8 bases from J, with 7 bases between. The CDR3 DNA reads TGTGCCAGTAGTATGGTCAGAGAAGCTTTCTTT. Translated, it gives CASSMVREAFF.

The CDR3 spells CASSLARGYTF. CDR3 nucleotides: TGTGCCAGCAGTCTGGCCCGCGGCTACACCTTC. The genes are TRBV12-3 or TRBV12-4 and TRBJ1-2; no clear D gene. The CDR3 is made up of 11 amino acids. V shed 5 bases and J shed 8 bases, with 9 bases lying between them.

The chain couples TRBV5-4 to TRBJ2-2; 15 bases map to TRBD2. The CDR3 extends over 16 amino acids. The germline V gene has CDR1 SGHNT and CDR2 YYREEE (reference sequence). The trim removed 3 bases at V and 7 bases at J, leaving 4 bases unmatched. The CDR3 spells CASSSGLAGGSGELFF. The CDR3 DNA is TGTGCCAGCAGCTCCGGACTAGCGGGAGGGAGCGGGGAGCTGTTTTTT.

The V gene is TRBV9, the J gene TRBJ1-2; 8 bases align to TRBD1. The CDR3 is 14 residues long. The trim removed 4 bases at V and 4 bases at J, leaving 6 bases unmatched. The germline V gene encodes CDR1 SGDLS and CDR2 YYNGEE. Here the CDR3 DNA reads TGTGCCAGCAGCCCCGGGACAGGCGCCTATGGCTACACCTTC. This encodes CASSPGTGAYGYTF.

J is TRBJ1-2 and V is TRBV2, with 9 bases fitting TRBD1. The germline CDR1 and CDR2 sequences are SNHLY and FYNNEI. This CDR3 comprises 16 residues. Losses at the gene ends were 1 base for V and 7 bases for J; bases not matched to a gene: 10. Written as DNA, the CDR3 is TGTGCCAGCAGTGAAGGGGACAGGGCTGCGATTCGTGGCTACACCTTC. Translation gives CASSEGDRAAIRGYTF.

The chain has TRBV27 and TRBJ2-1; 10 bases are shared with TRBD1. The germline V gene has CDR1 MNHEY and CDR2 SMNVEV (reference sequence). V lost 6 bases, J lost 1 base, and 9 bases stayed unmatched. This CDR3 comprises 17 residues. The CDR3 region is CASSPRPGQGSYNEQFF. CDR3 nucleotides: TGTGCCAGCAGCCCGCGTCCGGGACAGGGGTCCTACAATGAGCAGTTCTTC.

This chain links TRBV9 with TRBJ2-7; possibly TRBD2 for D (5 bases). Trimming stripped 0 bases from V and 6 bases from J, with 10 bases between. The CDR3 totals 13 residues. CDR1 is SGDLS and CDR2 is YYNGEE in the germline V gene. CDR3: CASSVGGEGEQYF. The CDR3 DNA reads as TGTGCCAGCAGCGTAGGCGGAGAGGGCGAGCAGTACTTC.